Each of the 19 T cell receptor beta chains below was sequenced from the same sample in a study of T cells in Graves' hyperthyroidism and ophthalmopathy. RNA transcripts gave rise to amplified TCR beta CDR3 regions. First-round RT-PCR of the TCR CDR3 relied on the HTBI primer set. TCRdb fed the multiplex PCR reads into MiXCR, producing one record per CDR3 protein. The sample has about 590,000 distinct CDR3 sequences, 14% seen once. Material for sequencing was blood. The receptors derive from a young woman with Graves' ophthalmopathy.

This clonotype was found many times. J is TRBJ1-1 and V is TRBV20-1; D gene uncertain. The CDR3 extends over 14 amino acids. The germline gives CDR1 DFQATT, CDR2 SNEGSKA (reference sequence). V was cut by 2 bases and J by 1 base, with 11 bases left in between. Here the CDR3 DNA reads TGCAGTGCTAGAAGGGATTTGAGGAACACTGAAGCTTTCTTT. It translates to CSARRDLRNTEAFF.

This clonotype has at least ten counts. The chain employs TRBV5-1 and TRBJ1-4; the D is unclear. The germline V gene has CDR1 SGHRS and CDR2 YFSETQ. V gave up 5 bases and J gave up 0 bases, with 14 bases separating them. The CDR3 contains 16 residues. The DNA of the CDR3 is TGCGCCAGCAGGCCCACAGTTCTCCCAACTAATGAAAAACTGTTTTTT. It yields the protein CASRPTVLPTNEKLFF.

This clonotype has ten or more counts. The chain joins TRBV29-1 to TRBJ1-1, with no clear D. The CDR3 totals 12 residues. Germline V gene lookup returns CDR1 SQVTM and CDR2 ANQGSEA. The germline V and J ends were trimmed by 3 bases and 3 bases, with 8 bases remaining between them. The chain's CDR3 is CSVDMRDTEAFF. The CDR3 DNA reads TGCAGCGTTGATATGCGGGACACTGAAGCTTTCTTT.

This clonotype was detected ten times or more. The chain combines TRBV28 with TRBJ2-7, with 12 bases aligning to TRBD2. With 6 bases clipped from V and 2 bases from J, the junction kept 11 bases outside the gene matches. Germline V gene sequence: CDR1 MDHEN, CDR2 SYDVKM. The CDR3 runs to 17 residues. CDR3 protein: CASRLMRASGRAYEQYF. In nucleotides, the CDR3 is TGTGCCAGCAGACTTATGCGGGCTAGCGGGAGGGCCTACGAGCAGTACTTC. The whole variable domain, filled in from reference TRBV28 and TRBJ2-7, reads DVKVTQSSRYLVKRTGEKVFLECVQDMDHENMFWYRQDPGLGLRLIYFSYDVKMKEKGDIPEGYSVSREKKERFSLILESASTNQTSMYLCASRLMRASGRAYEQYFGPGTRLTVT.

V is TRBV4-2 and J is TRBJ2-7; D ambiguous. The germline V and J ends were trimmed by 0 bases and 1 base, with 7 bases remaining between them. This CDR3 is built from 14 residues. Per germline, CDR1 LGHNA and CDR2 YNFKEQ. In DNA, the CDR3 is TGTGCCAGCAGCCAAGAATTGCTGTCCTACGAGCAGTACTTC. This translates into CASSQELLSYEQYF.

This clonotype has just a few counts. The CDR3 here is CSVGVSGNTIYF. The CDR3 DNA reads as TGCAGCGTTGGGGTATCTGGAAACACCATATATTTT. V is TRBV29-1 and J is TRBJ1-3, with no clear D. The V gene lost 4 bases and the J gene lost 1 base, with 5 bases spanning the gap. Per the germline V gene, CDR1 is SQVTM and CDR2 is ANQGSEA. The CDR3 is 12 residues long.

This clonotype showed up many times. The J gene is TRBJ1-2, the V gene TRBV5-5, with TRBD1 matching over 8 bases. Looked up from germline, CDR1 is SGHKS and CDR2 is YYEKEE (reference sequence). The V and J ends lost 3 bases and 5 bases, in that order; junction bases with no gene match: 6. This CDR3 spans 14 amino acids. The CDR3 DNA sequence: TGTGCCAGCAGCTACTGGGACAGGCAGTATGGCTACACCTTC. As protein: CASSYWDRQYGYTF.

This clonotype was counted between two and nine times. The chain recombines TRBV6-4 with TRBJ2-7; D remains ambiguous. Trimming took off 2 bases at V and 6 bases at J, with 14 bases between the two ends. The CDR3 runs 14 residues. Germline assignment: CDR1 MRHNA and CDR2 SNTAGT. CDR3 coding DNA: TGTGCCAGCAGTGACCTCGACTCAGGTGGCGAGCAGTACTTC. It specifies CASSDLDSGGEQYF.

At least ten counts were recorded for this clonotype. The chain is built from TRBV5-6 and TRBJ2-1; the D gene is possibly TRBD2 (5 bases). The V end was cut by 0 bases, the J end by 2 bases, with 15 bases between. Per germline, CDR1 SGHDT and CDR2 YYEEEE. The CDR3 is 17 residues long. The CDR3 loop reads CASSLAGLASAYNEQFF. In nucleotides, the CDR3 is TGTGCCAGCAGCTTGGCGGGGTTGGCTAGTGCCTACAATGAGCAGTTCTTC. The whole variable domain, filled in from reference TRBV5-6 and TRBJ2-1, reads DAGVTQSPTHLIKTRGQQVTLRCSPKSGHDTVSWYQQALGQGPQFIFQYYEEEERQRGNFPDRFSGHQFPNYSSELNVNALLLGDSALYLCASSLAGLASAYNEQFFGPGTRLTVL.

At least ten counts were recorded for this clonotype. The V call is TRBV7-9, the J call TRBJ2-7, with TRBD1 matching 10 bases. This CDR3 is built from 15 residues. CDR1 is SEHNR and CDR2 is FQNEAQ in the germline V gene (reference sequence). V shed 7 bases, J shed 2 bases, and the junction held 8 bases outside the gene matches. In nucleotides, the CDR3 is TGTGCCAGCACCCGAGACAGGGGGCCTACCTACGAGCAGTACTTC. Its translation: CASTRDRGPTYEQYF. Variable domain in full (rest from reference TRBV7-9 and TRBJ2-7): DTGVSQNPRHKITKRGQNVTFRCDPISEHNRLYWYRQTLGQGPEFLTYFQNEAQLEKSRLLSDRFSAERPKGSFSTLEIQRTEQGDSAMYLCASTRDRGPTYEQYFGPGTRLTVT.

The sample holds many counts of this clonotype. This chain uses TRBV28 with TRBJ2-7, with TRBD2 matching 11 bases. V shed 1 base and J 4 bases; nucleotides not matched to a gene: 6. Germline V gene data show CDR1 as MDHEN and CDR2 as SYDVKM. The CDR3 has 16 residues. CDR3 in DNA: TGTGCCAGCAGTTTATCGGAACTAGCGGGAGATTACGAGCAGTACTTC. Translated: CASSLSELAGDYEQYF.

This clonotype has ten or more counts. The V gene is TRBV3-1, the J gene TRBJ2-1, with D hard to call. Trimming pared 4 bases from V and 5 bases from J, leaving 12 bases between. The CDR3 consists of 14 residues. The germline V gene encodes CDR1 LGHDT and CDR2 YNNKEL (reference sequence). CDR3 sequence: CASSLLGVNNEQFF. The CDR3, as DNA: TGTGCCAGCAGCCTGCTGGGTGTCAACAATGAGCAGTTCTTC.

This clonotype showed up many times. The V gene is TRBV11-3, the J gene TRBJ2-5; D assignment may be TRBD1 or TRBD2 (5 bases each). The CDR3 is 16 amino acids. The V end lost 5 bases, the J end lost 5 bases, and 21 bases lay between the germline ends. Germline V gene lookup returns CDR1 SGHNT and CDR2 YENEEA. The DNA of the CDR3 is TGTGCCAGCAGCGTCAGGCCGGGGCAACTCTTGGAGACCCAGTACTTC. Residues: CASSVRPGQLLETQYF.

The chain is built from TRBV24-1 and TRBJ1-2, with a possible D match to TRBD1 (6 bases). The V and J ends lost 4 bases and 6 bases respectively, with 17 bases between them. Germline lookup yields CDR1 KGHDR and CDR2 SFDVKD. This CDR3 region has 15 residues. Here the CDR3 reads CATSDHYRDLNGYTF. CDR3 coding DNA: TGTGCCACCAGTGACCACTACAGGGATTTGAATGGCTACACCTTC.

This clonotype was seen only a few times. V gene TRBV4-3 combines with J gene TRBJ1-2; D remains unclear. CDR3 length: 16 amino acids. Germline CDR1 is LGHNA and CDR2 is YSLEER. V was pared by 1 base and J by 5 bases, with 17 bases between. The CDR3 region is CASSQAPVDSDYGYTF. The CDR3 DNA reads as TGCGCCAGCAGCCAAGCGCCGGTGGATTCGGATTATGGCTACACCTTC.

This clonotype showed up just a few times. V usage is TRBV12-5 and J usage is TRBJ1-5; no clear D. The ends were cut back, 0 bases at V and 0 bases at J, with 15 bases in the middle. CDR3 length equals 18 residues. The V gene's germline CDR1 is LGHNT and CDR2 FRNRAP. The CDR3 region is CASGLVLGREYSNQPQHF. CDR3 nucleotides: TGTGCTAGTGGTTTGGTACTGGGCAGAGAATATAGCAATCAGCCCCAGCATTTT.

V gene TRBV10-3 combines with J gene TRBJ1-1; 9 bases fit TRBD1. CDR3 length: 14 residues. Losses at the gene ends were 1 base for V and 11 bases for J; bases not matched to a gene: 8. Germline loops: CDR1 ENHRY, CDR2 SYGVKD. In nucleotides, the CDR3 is TGTGCCATCAGTGAGTTCCCACAGGGGGCAGGGGCTTTCTTT. Translation: CAISEFPQGAGAFF.

This clonotype was counted ten times or more. The chain has TRBV12-3 or TRBV12-4 and TRBJ2-7, with TRBD1 matching over 9 bases. Germline trimming cut 4 bases from V and 5 bases from J; bases unmatched to any gene: 9. The CDR3 sequence is 15 residues long. CDR3 DNA: TGTGCCAGCAGTTCCAGGACAGGGGATTCCCACGAGCAGTACTTC. Encoded protein: CASSSRTGDSHEQYF.

This clonotype was detected many times. This chain uses TRBV28 with TRBJ2-7, with 10 bases that match TRBD2. The germline gives CDR1 MDHEN, CDR2 SYDVKM. V gave up 4 bases and J gave up 2 bases; unmatched junction bases: 8. This CDR3 contains 16 residues. CDR3 DNA sequence: TGTGCCAGCAGTTCTCCCGGGACTAGCGCAACCTACGAGCAGTACTTC. This translates into CASSSPGTSATYEQYF.